The 13 T cell receptor beta chains presented below share a single source sample, sequenced in a study of blood T cell repertoires in COVID-19. Clones were sequenced by immunoSEQ multiplex PCR, and TCRdb holds only the in-frame ones, with some missing. In the table there are approximately 240,000 clones, approximately 84% of which are singletons. Material: peripheral blood. The receptors shown here come from a woman aged 25 to 39 who had recovered from COVID-19.

The chain uses TRBV5-1 and TRBJ1-1, with D uncertain. CDR3 size: 16 residues. The V end lost 4 bases, the J end lost 1 base, and 17 bases lay between the germline ends. CDR1 and CDR2 (germline): SGHRS, YFSETQ. In nucleotides, the CDR3 is TGCGCCAGCAGCCCGGACCCCCTGGGAGCGAACACTGAAGCTTTCTTT. Protein: CASSPDPLGANTEAFF.

The V gene is TRBV5-1, the J gene TRBJ2-7; TRBD1 aligns across 7 bases. Germline values: CDR1 SGHRS, CDR2 YFSETQ. J gave up 2 bases and V 3 bases, and 8 bases lay outside the gene matches. The CDR3 extends over 15 amino acids. The CDR3 DNA reads as TGCGCCAGCAGCTCCATGACAGGGATCCCCTACGAGCAGTACTTC. It yields the protein CASSSMTGIPYEQYF. Combining the CDR3 with reference TRBV5-1 and TRBJ2-7 gives the whole variable domain KAGVTQTPRYLIKTRGQQVTLSCSPISGHRSVSWYQQTPGQGLQFLFEYFSETQRNKGNFPGRFSGRQFSNSRSEMNVSTLELGDSALYLCASSSMTGIPYEQYFGPGTRLTVT.

This chain uses TRBV2 with TRBJ1-2; D remains ambiguous. The CDR3 extends over 14 amino acids. The germline V gene has CDR1 SNHLY and CDR2 FYNNEI. Trimming took off 2 bases at V and 4 bases at J, with 11 bases between the two ends. The CDR3 coding sequence is TGTGCCAGCAGTGAAAACCTTGGCCTCTATGGCTACACCTTC. Translated, it gives CASSENLGLYGYTF.

The V and J genes are TRBV5-1 and TRBJ2-7, with D possibly TRBD1 on 6 matching bases. Deletions cut 3 bases from V and 3 bases from J, with 16 bases between. This CDR3 has 15 amino acids. CDR1 and CDR2 (germline): SGHRS, YFSETQ. The CDR3: CASSSATGWSYEQYF. In DNA, the CDR3 is TGCGCCAGCAGCTCGGCGACAGGTTGGAGCTACGAGCAGTACTTC.

The chain links TRBV5-4 to TRBJ1-3; D ambiguous. Trimming left V 6 bases short and J 4 bases short, with 8 bases between. The CDR3 runs 12 residues. Per germline, CDR1 SGHNT and CDR2 YYREEE (reference sequence). CDR3 nucleotide sequence: TGTGCCAGCAAGCCTCCAGGAAACACCATATATTTT. Protein product: CASKPPGNTIYF.

The chain recombines TRBV30 with TRBJ2-7; no definite D call. Germline-derived CDR1 and CDR2 are GTSNPN and SVGIG (reference sequence). Trimming took off 0 bases at V and 5 bases at J, with 14 bases between the two ends. CDR3 length equals 14 residues. DNA for the CDR3: TGTGCCTGGAGTGTTCCCGGGTTCATGAACGAGCAGTACTTC. Protein: CAWSVPGFMNEQYF.

This clone occurred once. J is TRBJ2-2 and V is TRBV27; D unresolved. The CDR3 is made up of 13 amino acids. V lost 4 bases and J lost 6, with 9 bases in between. Germline assignment: CDR1 MNHEY and CDR2 SMNVEV (reference sequence). In DNA form, the CDR3 reads TGTGCCAGCAGTTATAATCCCTCCGGGGAGCTGTTTTTT. Its translation is CASSYNPSGELFF.

As concerns this clone: The sample has other DNA sequences that encode this CDR3 too. The chain recombines TRBV7-3 with TRBJ2-1; 7 positions match TRBD2. Trimming cost V 5 bases and J 2 bases; bases outside gene matches: 6. The length of the CDR3 is 15 residues. The germline V gene encodes CDR1 SGHTA and CDR2 FQGTGA. In nucleotides, the CDR3 is TGTGCCAGCAGCCCCTCTAGCGGAGCCTACAATGAGCAGTTCTTC. Its protein is CASSPSSGAYNEQFF. The complete variable domain, with remaining parts taken from reference TRBV7-3 and TRBJ2-1, reads GAGVSQTPSNKVTEKGKYVELRCDPISGHTALYWYRQSLGQGPEFLIYFQGTGAADDSGLPNDRFFAVRPEGSVSTLKIQRTERGDSAVYLCASSPSSGAYNEQFFGPGTRLTVL.

V usage is TRBV6-5 and J usage is TRBJ2-7, with 8 bases aligning to TRBD1. The CDR3 is made up of 16 amino acids. V dropped 0 bases and J dropped 4; count of bases not matched to a gene: 8. Germline values: CDR1 MNHEY, CDR2 SVGAGI. The CDR3 loop reads CASSYSTGTGRYEQYF. DNA of the CDR3: TGTGCCAGCAGTTACTCGACCGGGACAGGCCGATACGAGCAGTACTTC.

The chain has TRBV18 and TRBJ1-2, with D possibly being TRBD1 (5 bases). The CDR3 is made up of 17 amino acids. The V end lost 3 bases, the J end lost 1 base, and 18 bases lay between the germline ends. CDR1 is KGHSH and CDR2 is LQKENI in the germline V gene. The DNA for the CDR3 is TGTGCCAGCTCACCTCAGGGTTACGAGACGTTTAACTATGGCTACACCTTC. Its protein product is CASSPQGYETFNYGYTF.

The gene calls are TRBV28 and TRBJ1-4; TRBD1 matches at 8 bases. Trimming cost V 5 bases and J 7 bases; bases outside gene matches: 9. The germline gives CDR1 MDHEN, CDR2 SYDVKM. This CDR3 has 15 amino acids. Written as DNA, the CDR3 is TGTGCCAGCAGTCCTGGGACAGGAGGGGGTGAAAAACTGTTTTTT. This translates into CASSPGTGGGEKLFF.

The chain employs TRBV6-4 and TRBJ2-2; 8 positions match TRBD2. J was trimmed by 6 bases and V by 3 bases; bases with no gene match: 6. There are 15 residues in the CDR3. Germline assignment: CDR1 MRHNA and CDR2 SNTAGT. The chain's CDR3 is CASSERAGESGELFF. In DNA, the CDR3 is TGTGCCAGCAGTGAGAGAGCGGGAGAGTCCGGGGAGCTGTTTTTT.

The rearrangement uses TRBV28 and TRBJ2-5, with TRBD1 matching over 8 bases. Losses at the gene ends were 7 bases for V and 5 bases for J; bases not matched to a gene: 12. The length of the CDR3 is 15 residues. The germline CDR1 and CDR2 sequences are MDHEN and SYDVKM. CDR3 bases: TGTGCCAGCATTCCCGGACAGGGAATTCCGGAGACCCAGTACTTC. Its translation is CASIPGQGIPETQYF.